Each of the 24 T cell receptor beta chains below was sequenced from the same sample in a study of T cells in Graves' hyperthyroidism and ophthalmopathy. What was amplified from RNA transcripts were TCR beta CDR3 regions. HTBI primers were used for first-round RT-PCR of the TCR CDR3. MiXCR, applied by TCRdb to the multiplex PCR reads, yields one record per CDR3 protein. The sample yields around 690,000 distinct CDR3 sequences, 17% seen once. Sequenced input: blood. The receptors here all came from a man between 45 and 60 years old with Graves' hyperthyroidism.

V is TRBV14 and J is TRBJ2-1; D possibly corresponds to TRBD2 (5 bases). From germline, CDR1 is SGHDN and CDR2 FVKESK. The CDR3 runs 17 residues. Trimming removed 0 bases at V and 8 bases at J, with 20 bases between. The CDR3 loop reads CASSQDPPRSSIDEQFF. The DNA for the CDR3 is TGTGCCAGCAGCCAAGATCCCCCGAGATCTAGCATCGATGAGCAGTTCTTC. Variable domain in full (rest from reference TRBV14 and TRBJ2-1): EAGVTQFPSHSVIEKGQTVTLRCDPISGHDNLYWYRRVMGKEIKFLLHFVKESKQDESGMPNNRFLAERTGGTYSTLKVQPAELEDSGVYFCASSQDPPRSSIDEQFFGPGTRLTVL.

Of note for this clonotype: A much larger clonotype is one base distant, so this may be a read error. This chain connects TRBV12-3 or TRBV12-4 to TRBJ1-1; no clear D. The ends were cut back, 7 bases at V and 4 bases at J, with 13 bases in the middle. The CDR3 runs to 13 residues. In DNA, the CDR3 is TGTGCCAGCACCACGTTACGGGTCACTGAAGCTTTCTTT. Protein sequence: CASTTLRVTEAFF.

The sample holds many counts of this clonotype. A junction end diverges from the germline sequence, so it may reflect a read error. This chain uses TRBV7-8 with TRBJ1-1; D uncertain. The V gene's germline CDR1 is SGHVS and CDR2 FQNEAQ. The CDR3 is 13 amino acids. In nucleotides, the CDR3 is TGTGCCACCAGCCGTGGGGTGAACACTGAAGCTTTCTTT. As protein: CATSRGVNTEAFF.

CDR3 protein: CASSDTGSYEQYF. CDR3 coding DNA: TGTGCCAGCAGCGATACAGGGTCCTACGAGCAGTACTTC. The chain employs TRBV5-6 and TRBJ2-7, with D tentatively TRBD1 (6 bases). This CDR3 spans 13 amino acids. The V end was cut by 4 bases, the J end by 1 base, with 9 bases between. Germline lookup yields CDR1 SGHDT and CDR2 YYEEEE.

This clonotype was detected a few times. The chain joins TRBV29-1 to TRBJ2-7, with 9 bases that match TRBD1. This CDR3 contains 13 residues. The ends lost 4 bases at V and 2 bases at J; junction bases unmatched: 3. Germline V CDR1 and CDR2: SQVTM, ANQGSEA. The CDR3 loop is CSVGDRVTYEQYF. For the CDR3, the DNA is TGCAGCGTTGGGGACAGGGTTACCTACGAGCAGTACTTC.

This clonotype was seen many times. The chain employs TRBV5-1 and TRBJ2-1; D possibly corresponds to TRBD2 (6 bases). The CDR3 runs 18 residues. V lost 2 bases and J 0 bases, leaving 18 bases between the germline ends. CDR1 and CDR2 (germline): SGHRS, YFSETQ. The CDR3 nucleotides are TGCGCCAGCAGCTTATATGCTGGCGGGGCTACCTCCTACAATGAGCAGTTCTTC. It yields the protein CASSLYAGGATSYNEQFF.

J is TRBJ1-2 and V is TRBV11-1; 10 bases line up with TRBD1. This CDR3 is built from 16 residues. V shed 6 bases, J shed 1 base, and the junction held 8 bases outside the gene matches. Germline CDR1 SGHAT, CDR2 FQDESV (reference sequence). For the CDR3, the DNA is TGTGCCAGCAGACCCGGGACAGGGGACCTTAACTATGGCTACACCTTC. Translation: CASRPGTGDLNYGYTF.

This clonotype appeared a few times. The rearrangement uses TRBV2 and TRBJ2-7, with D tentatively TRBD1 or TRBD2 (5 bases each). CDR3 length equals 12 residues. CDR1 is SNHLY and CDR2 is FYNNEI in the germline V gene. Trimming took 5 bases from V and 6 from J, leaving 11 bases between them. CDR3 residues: CASSREGSEQYF. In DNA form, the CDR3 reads TGTGCCAGCAGTCGAGAGGGGTCCGAGCAGTACTTC.

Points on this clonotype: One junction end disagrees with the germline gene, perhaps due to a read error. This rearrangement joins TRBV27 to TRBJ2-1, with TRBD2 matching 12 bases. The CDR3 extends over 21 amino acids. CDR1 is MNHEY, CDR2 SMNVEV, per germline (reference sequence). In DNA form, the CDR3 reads TGTGCCAGCAGTTTAACAGGGACTAGCGGGCCGTGGGCCAGCTCCTACGATGAGCAGTTCTTC. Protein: CASSLTGTSGPWASSYDEQFF.

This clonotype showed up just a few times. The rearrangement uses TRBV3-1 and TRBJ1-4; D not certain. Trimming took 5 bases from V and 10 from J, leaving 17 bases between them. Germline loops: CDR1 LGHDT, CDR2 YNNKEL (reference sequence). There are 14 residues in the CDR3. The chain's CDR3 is CASSYREANGKLFF. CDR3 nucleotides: TGTGCCAGCAGCTACCGGGAAGCTAACGGAAAACTGTTTTTT.

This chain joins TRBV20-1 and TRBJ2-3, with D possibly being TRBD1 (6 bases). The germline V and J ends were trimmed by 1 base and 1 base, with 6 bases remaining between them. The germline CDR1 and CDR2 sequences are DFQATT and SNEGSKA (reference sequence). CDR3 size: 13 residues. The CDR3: CSARGTGTDTQYF. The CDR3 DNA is TGCAGTGCTAGAGGGACAGGCACAGATACGCAGTATTTT.

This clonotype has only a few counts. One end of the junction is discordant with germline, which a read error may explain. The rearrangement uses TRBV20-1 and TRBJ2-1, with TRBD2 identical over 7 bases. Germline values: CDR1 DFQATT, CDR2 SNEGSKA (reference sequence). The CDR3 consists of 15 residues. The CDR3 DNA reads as TGCAGTGCGTTTAAAGCGGGAAGCTCCTACAATGGGCAGTTCTTC. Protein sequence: CSAFKAGSSYNGQFF.

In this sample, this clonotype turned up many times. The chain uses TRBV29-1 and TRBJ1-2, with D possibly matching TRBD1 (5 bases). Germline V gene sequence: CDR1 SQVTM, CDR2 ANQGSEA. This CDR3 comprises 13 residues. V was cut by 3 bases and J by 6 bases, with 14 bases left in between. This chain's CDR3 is CSVEDPGKDGYTF. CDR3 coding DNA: TGCAGCGTTGAGGACCCAGGGAAGGATGGCTACACCTTC. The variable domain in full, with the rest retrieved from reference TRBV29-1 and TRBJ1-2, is SAVISQKPSRDICQRGTSLTIQCQVDSQVTMMFWYRQQPGQSLTLIATANQGSEATYESGFVIDKFPISRPNLTFSTLTVSNMSPEDSSIYLCSVEDPGKDGYTFGSGTRLTVV.

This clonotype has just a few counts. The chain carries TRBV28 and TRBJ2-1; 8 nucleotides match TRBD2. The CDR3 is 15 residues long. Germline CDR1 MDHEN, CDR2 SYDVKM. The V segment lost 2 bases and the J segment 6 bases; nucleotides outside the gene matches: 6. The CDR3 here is CASSLGAGGFNEQFF. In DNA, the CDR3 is TGTGCCAGCAGTTTAGGCGCGGGAGGATTCAATGAGCAGTTCTTC.

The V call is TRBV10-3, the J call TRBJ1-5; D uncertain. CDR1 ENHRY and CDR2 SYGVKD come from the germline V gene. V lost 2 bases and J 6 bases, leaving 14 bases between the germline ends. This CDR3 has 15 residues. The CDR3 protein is CAISEKGSLVQPQHF. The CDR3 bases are TGTGCCATCAGTGAGAAAGGGTCTTTGGTTCAGCCCCAGCATTTT.

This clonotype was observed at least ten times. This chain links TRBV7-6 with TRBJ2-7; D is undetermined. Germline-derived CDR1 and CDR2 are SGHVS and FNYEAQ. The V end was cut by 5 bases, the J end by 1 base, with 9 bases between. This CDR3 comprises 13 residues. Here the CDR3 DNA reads TGTGCCAGCAGCCCGACGAAATCCTACGAGCAGTACTTC. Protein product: CASSPTKSYEQYF.

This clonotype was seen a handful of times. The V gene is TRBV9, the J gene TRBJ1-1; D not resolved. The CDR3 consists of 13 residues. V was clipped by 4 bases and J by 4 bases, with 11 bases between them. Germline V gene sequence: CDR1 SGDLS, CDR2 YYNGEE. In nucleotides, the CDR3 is TGTGCCAGCAGCCCCGGCGAGCTCACTGAAGCTTTCTTT. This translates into CASSPGELTEAFF.

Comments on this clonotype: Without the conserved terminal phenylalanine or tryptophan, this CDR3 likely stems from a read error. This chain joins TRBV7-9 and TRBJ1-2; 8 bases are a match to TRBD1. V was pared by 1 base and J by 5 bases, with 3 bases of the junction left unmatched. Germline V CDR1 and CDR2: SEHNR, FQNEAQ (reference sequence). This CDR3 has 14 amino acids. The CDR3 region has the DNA TGTGCCAGCAGCTTAGGGACAGGGAGGTATGGCTACACCTCC. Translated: CASSLGTGRYGYTS.

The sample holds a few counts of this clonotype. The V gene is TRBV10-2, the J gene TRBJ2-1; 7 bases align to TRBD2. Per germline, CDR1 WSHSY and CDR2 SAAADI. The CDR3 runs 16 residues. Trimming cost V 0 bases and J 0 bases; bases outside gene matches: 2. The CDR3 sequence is CASSESRGSSYNEQFF. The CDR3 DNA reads TGCGCCAGCAGTGAGTCGCGCGGGAGCTCCTACAATGAGCAGTTCTTC.

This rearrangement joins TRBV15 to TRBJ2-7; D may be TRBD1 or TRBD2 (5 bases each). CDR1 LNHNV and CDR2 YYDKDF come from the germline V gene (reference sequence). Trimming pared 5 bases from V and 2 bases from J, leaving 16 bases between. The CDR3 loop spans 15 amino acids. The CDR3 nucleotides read TGTGCCACCAGCTGGACGCCGGGACCCACCTACGAGCAGTACTTC. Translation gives CATSWTPGPTYEQYF. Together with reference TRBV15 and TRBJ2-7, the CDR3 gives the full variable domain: DAMVIQNPRYQVTQFGKPVTLSCSQTLNHNVMYWYQQKSSQAPKLLFHYYDKDFNNEADTPDNFQSRRPNTSFCFLDIRSPGLGDTAMYLCATSWTPGPTYEQYFGPGTRLTVT.

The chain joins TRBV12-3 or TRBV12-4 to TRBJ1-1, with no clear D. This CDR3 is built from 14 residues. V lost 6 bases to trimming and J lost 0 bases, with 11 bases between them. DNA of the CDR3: TGTGCCAGCAGCCCTAACGGTCTGAACACTGAAGCTTTCTTT. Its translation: CASSPNGLNTEAFF.

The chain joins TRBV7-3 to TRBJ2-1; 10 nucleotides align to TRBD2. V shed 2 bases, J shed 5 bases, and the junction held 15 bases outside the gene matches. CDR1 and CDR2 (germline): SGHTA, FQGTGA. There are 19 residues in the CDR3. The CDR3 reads CASSLWASGSLSTNNEQFF. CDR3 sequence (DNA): TGTGCCAGCAGCTTATGGGCTAGCGGGAGCCTATCTACAAACAATGAGCAGTTCTTC.

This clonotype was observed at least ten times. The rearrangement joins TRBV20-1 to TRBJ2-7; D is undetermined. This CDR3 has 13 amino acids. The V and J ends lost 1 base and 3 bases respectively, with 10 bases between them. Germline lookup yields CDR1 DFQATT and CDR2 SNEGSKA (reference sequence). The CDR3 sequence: CSARGFQDYEQYF. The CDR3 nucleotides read TGCAGTGCTAGAGGGTTCCAGGACTACGAGCAGTACTTC.

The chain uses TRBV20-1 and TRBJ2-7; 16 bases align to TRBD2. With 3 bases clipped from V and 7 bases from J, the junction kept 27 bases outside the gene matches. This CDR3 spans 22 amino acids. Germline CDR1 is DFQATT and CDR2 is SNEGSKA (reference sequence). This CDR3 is CSASPFTSFTPGLAGGPSEQYF. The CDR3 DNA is TGCAGTGCTAGCCCCTTCACAAGCTTCACGCCGGGACTAGCGGGAGGGCCAAGTGAGCAGTACTTC.